This T cell receptor beta chain stems from a study of T cell responses to AZD1222 COVID-19 vaccine. This clone was counted a single time. Its specificity is unknown. General study results and limits: Rises in breadth and depth of Spike-specific TCRs came after two AZD1222 doses. At 160-218 and 743-854, vaccine-associated CD4 TCRs were dominant, and they spanned spike. As reported, nearly half of all spike-specific TCRs target variant regions that are unmutated. There were mostly white British donors and more females than males, and clonal diversity was possibly underestimated.

V lost 2 bases and J 2 bases, leaving 1 base between the germline ends. CDR3 size: 13 residues. The germline V gene encodes CDR1 MNHEY and CDR2 SMNVEV (reference sequence). Only in-frame clones appear in the TCRdb table, and some are missing; sequencing was by immunoSEQ multiplex PCR. Of 100,000 to 150,000 clones in the sample, 88% were seen once. This rearrangement joins TRBV27 to TRBJ2-6; D remains unclear. The sequence came from an adult in good health. Sequenced material: peripheral blood, taken on day 0 of AZD1222 vaccination. CDR3 bases: TGTGCCAGCAGTTTAGCTGGGGCCAACGTCCTGACTTTC. It is translated as CASSLAGANVLTF.